The present TCR beta chain was sequenced within a study of blood T cells in healthy people across ages. This clonotype was seen a few times. Its antigen remains unknown. It was with a sample-barcoded 5' primer and a J-beta primer mix that a second PCR of about 7 to 12 cycles was run. The template-switch adaptor, which had 12 random nucleotides, put a tag on each cDNA molecule. TCRdb reanalysed the 5' RACE reads using MiXCR and keeps one entry per CDR3 protein. The sample yields around 1,700,000 distinct CDR3 sequences, about 28% seen once. Germline V gives CDR1 MNHEY, CDR2 SVGAGI. V dropped 4 bases and J dropped 1 base, with 7 bases sitting between them. The CDR3 is 13 amino acids. No fewer than 5 micrograms of total RNA were isolated from every sample. Study-wide results and limits: Diversity estimated from one million T cells was considered an underestimate.

The material sequenced was blood. V and J are TRBV6-5 and TRBJ1-1; no clear D gene. The receptor's source is a woman aged 25 to 39 in good health. CDR3 loop: CASSSVRNTEAFF. The CDR3 bases are TGTGCCAGCAGTTCAGTCAGGAACACTGAAGCTTTCTTT.